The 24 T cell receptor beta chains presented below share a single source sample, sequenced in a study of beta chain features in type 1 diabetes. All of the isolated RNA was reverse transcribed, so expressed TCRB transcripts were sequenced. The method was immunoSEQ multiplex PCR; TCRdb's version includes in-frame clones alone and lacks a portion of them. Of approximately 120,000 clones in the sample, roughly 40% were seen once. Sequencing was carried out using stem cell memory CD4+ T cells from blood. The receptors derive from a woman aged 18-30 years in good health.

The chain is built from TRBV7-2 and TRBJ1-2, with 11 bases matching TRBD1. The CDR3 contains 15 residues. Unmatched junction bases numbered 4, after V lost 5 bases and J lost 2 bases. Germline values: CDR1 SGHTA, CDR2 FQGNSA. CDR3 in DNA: TGTGCCAGCAGCGGAAGGACAGGGGGCAACTATGGCTACACCTTC. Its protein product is CASSGRTGGNYGYTF.

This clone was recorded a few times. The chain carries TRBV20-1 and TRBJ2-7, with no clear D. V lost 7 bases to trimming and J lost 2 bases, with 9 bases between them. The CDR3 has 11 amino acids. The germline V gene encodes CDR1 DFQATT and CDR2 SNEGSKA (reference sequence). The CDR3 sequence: CSGTLTYEQYF. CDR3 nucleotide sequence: TGCAGTGGCACATTAACCTACGAGCAGTACTTC.

CDR3 nucleotides: TGTGCCAGCAGCTTATTAGGACTAGCGCCACAAGAGACCCAGTACTTC. Its translation is CASSLLGLAPQETQYF. This chain uses TRBV7-9 with TRBJ2-5; TRBD2 matches 9 bases. Germline assignment: CDR1 SEHNR and CDR2 FQNEAQ (reference sequence). CDR3 size: 16 residues. V shed 2 bases and J 2 bases; nucleotides not matched to a gene: 6.

The CDR3 protein is CASSLDSRHYGYTF. In DNA, the CDR3 is TGTGCCAGCAGTTTGGACAGCCGACACTATGGCTACACCTTC. The chain links TRBV28 to TRBJ1-2; tentatively, D is TRBD1 (6 bases). This CDR3 is 14 amino acids long. Germline-derived CDR1 and CDR2 are MDHEN and SYDVKM. Trimming took 3 bases from V and 3 from J, leaving 11 bases between them.

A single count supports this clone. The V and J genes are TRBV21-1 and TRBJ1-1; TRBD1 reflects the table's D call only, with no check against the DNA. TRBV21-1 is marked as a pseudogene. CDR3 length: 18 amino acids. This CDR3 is CASSGTGGQSPMNTEAFF. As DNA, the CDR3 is TGTGCCAGCAGCGGAACAGGGGGCCAATCTCCGATGAACACTGAAGCTTTCTTT.

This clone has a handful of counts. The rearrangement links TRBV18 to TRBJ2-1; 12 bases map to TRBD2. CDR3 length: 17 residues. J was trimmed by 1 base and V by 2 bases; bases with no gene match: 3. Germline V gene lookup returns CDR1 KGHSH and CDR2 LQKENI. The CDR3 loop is CASSPSSGRVSYNEQFF. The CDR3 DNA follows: TGTGCCAGCTCACCATCTAGCGGGAGGGTATCCTACAATGAGCAGTTCTTC. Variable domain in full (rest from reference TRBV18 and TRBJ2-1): NAGVMQNPRHLVRRRGQEARLRCSPMKGHSHVYWYRQLPEEGLKFMVYLQKENIIDESGMPKERFSAEFPKEGPSILRIQQVVRGDSAAYFCASSPSSGRVSYNEQFFGPGTRLTVL.

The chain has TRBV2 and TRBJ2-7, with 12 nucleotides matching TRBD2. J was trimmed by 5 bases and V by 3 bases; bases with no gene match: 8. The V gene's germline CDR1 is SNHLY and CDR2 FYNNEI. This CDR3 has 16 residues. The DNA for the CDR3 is TGTGCCAGCAGTGACCATACGCTAGCGGGAGGGCACGAGCAGTACTTC. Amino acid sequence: CASSDHTLAGGHEQYF.

CDR3 protein: CASRGLAADQETQYF. In DNA form, the CDR3 reads TGTGCCAGCAGGGGACTAGCGGCTGATCAAGAGACCCAGTACTTC. The chain carries TRBV6-5 and TRBJ2-5; the match to TRBD2 covers 11 bases. Germline loops: CDR1 MNHEY, CDR2 SVGAGI. The CDR3 runs 15 residues. V lost 6 bases and J lost 2; bases outside the gene matches: 5.

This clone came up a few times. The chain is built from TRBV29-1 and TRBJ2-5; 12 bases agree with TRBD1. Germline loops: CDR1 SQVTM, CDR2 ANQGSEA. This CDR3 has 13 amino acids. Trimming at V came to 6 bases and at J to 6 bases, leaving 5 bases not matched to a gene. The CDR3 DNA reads TGCAGCGTCCAGGGACAGGGGGCGAAGACCCAGTACTTC. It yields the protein CSVQGQGAKTQYF.

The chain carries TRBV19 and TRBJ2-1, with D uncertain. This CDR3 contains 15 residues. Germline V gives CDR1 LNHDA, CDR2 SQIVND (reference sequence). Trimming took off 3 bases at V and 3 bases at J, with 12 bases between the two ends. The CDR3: CASSISRRFYNEQFF. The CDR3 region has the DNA TGTGCCAGTAGTATTAGCCGTCGCTTCTACAATGAGCAGTTCTTC.

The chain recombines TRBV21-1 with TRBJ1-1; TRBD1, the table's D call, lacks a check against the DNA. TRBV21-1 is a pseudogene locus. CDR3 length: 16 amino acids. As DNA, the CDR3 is TGTGCCAGCAGCAAAGCGCCAGGCAACCTGAACACTGAAGCTTTCTTT. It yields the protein CASSKAPGNLNTEAFF.

The CDR3 coding sequence is TGTGCCAGCGATTTTCAACGGTTCTATGGCTACACCTTC. Translation gives CASDFQRFYGYTF. The genes are TRBV2 and TRBJ1-2; D is uncertain. The germline gives CDR1 SNHLY, CDR2 FYNNEI. This CDR3 contains 13 residues. Trimming stripped 8 bases from V and 4 bases from J, with 14 bases between.

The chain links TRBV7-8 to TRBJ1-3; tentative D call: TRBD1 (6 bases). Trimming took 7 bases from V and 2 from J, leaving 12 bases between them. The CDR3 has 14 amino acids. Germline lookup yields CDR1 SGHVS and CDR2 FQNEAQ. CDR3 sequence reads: CASKQRGTGNTIYF. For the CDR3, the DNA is TGTGCCAGCAAGCAAAGGGGGACTGGAAACACCATATATTTT.

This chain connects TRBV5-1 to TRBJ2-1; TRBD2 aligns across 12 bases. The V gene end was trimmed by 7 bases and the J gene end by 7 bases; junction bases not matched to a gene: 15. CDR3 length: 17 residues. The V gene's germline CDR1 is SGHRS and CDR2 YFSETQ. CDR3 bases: TGCGCCAGCCCCTCGGGAAGGCTAGCGGGAGGGATAAATGAGCAGTTCTTC. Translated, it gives CASPSGRLAGGINEQFF.

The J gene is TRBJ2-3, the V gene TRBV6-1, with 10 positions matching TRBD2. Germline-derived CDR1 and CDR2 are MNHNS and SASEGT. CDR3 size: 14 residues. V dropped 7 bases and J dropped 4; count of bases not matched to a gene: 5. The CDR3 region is CASTLAGVPDTQYF. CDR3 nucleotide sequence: TGTGCCAGCACCCTAGCGGGAGTACCAGATACGCAGTATTTT.

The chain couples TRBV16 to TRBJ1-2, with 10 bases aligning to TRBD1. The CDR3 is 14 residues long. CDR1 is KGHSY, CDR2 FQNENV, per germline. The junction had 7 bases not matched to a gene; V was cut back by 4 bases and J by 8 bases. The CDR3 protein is CASSRPGTGDGYTF. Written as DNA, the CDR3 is TGTGCCAGCAGCCGTCCCGGGACAGGGGACGGCTACACCTTC.

CDR3 region: CASSPGLAVYTDTQYF. CDR3 bases: TGTGCCAGCAGTCCCGGACTAGCGGTATACACAGATACGCAGTATTTT. This chain connects TRBV13 to TRBJ2-3, with 10 bases that match TRBD2. V shed 6 bases and J 2 bases; nucleotides not matched to a gene: 8. Germline V CDR1 and CDR2: PRHDT, FYEKMQ (reference sequence). The CDR3 runs to 16 residues.

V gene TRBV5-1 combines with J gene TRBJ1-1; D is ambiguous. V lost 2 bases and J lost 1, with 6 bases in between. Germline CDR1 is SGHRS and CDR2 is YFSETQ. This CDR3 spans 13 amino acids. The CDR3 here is CASSLIGNTEAFF. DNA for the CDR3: TGCGCCAGCAGCTTAATCGGGAACACTGAAGCTTTCTTT.

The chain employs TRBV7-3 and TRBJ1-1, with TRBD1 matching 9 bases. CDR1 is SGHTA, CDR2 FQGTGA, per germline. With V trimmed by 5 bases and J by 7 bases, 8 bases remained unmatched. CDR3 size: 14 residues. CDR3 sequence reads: CASSLYRGHGEAFF. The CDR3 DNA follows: TGTGCCAGCAGCCTATACAGGGGGCATGGTGAAGCTTTCTTT.

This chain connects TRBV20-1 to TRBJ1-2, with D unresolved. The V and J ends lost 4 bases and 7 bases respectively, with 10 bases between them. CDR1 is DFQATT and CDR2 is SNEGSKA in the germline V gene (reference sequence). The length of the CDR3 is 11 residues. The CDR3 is CSANRGGGYTF. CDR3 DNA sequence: TGCAGTGCTAACCGAGGAGGTGGCTACACCTTC.

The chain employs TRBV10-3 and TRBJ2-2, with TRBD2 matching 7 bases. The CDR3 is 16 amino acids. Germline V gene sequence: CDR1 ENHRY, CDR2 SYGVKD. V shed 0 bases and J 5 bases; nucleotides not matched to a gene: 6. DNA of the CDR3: TGTGCCATCAGTGAGTCCCTCGCGGGAGAAACCGGGGAGCTGTTTTTT. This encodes CAISESLAGETGELFF.

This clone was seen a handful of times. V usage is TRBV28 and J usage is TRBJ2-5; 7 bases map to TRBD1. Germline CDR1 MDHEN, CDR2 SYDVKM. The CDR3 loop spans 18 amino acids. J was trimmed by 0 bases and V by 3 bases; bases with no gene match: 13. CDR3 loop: CASSFFPYRDSHQETQYF. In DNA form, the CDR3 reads TGTGCCAGCAGTTTCTTCCCTTACCGGGACAGCCACCAAGAGACCCAGTACTTC.

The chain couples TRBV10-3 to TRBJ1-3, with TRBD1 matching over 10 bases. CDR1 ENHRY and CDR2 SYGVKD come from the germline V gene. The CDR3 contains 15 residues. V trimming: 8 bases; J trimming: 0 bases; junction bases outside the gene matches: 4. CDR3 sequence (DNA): TGTGCCATCGGGGACAGGGGCCACTCTGGAAACACCATATATTTT. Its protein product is CAIGDRGHSGNTIYF.

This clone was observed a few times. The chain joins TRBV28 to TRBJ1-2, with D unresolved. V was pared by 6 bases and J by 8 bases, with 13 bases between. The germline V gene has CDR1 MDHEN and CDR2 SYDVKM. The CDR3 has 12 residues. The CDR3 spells CASRLGRGGYTF. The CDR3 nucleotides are TGTGCCAGCAGACTTGGCCGCGGGGGCTACACCTTC.